These 32 T cell receptor beta chains share one sample of origin, sequenced in a study of blood T cell repertoires in COVID-19. Sequenced by immunoSEQ multiplex PCR; TCRdb stores in-frame clones only, minus some. The top ten hold 4.5% to 5% of the sample, which has about 43,000 clones, over 70% seen once. Sequencing input: peripheral blood. These receptors were obtained from a human donor in a cohort sampled during active COVID-19.

The genes are TRBV29-1 and TRBJ2-5, with 7 bases matching TRBD1. Germline lookup yields CDR1 SQVTM and CDR2 ANQGSEA. Trimming took 5 bases from V and 3 from J; bases not matched to a gene: 12. The CDR3 length is 15 residues. The CDR3 loop is CSVISRRDREETQYF. CDR3 coding DNA: TGCAGCGTTATTTCTCGCCGGGACAGAGAAGAGACCCAGTACTTC.

This sequence joins TRBV7-2 and TRBJ2-3, with 12 bases fitting TRBD2. With 4 bases clipped from V and 5 bases from J, the junction kept 7 bases outside the gene matches. Germline loops: CDR1 SGHTA, CDR2 FQGNSA. The CDR3 totals 16 residues. CDR3 sequence: CASSYPSGRVGDTQYF. The DNA for the CDR3 is TGTGCCAGCAGCTACCCTAGCGGGAGGGTGGGAGATACGCAGTATTTT.

V is TRBV19 and J is TRBJ2-3; 8 bases match TRBD2. J lost 2 bases, V lost 3 bases, and 13 bases had no gene match. The CDR3 covers 18 residues. CDR1 is LNHDA, CDR2 SQIVND, per germline (reference sequence). The CDR3 DNA sequence: TGTGCCAGTAGTATTGTGATCGCCCTAGCGGGTAACACAGATACGCAGTATTTT. This sequence encodes CASSIVIALAGNTDTQYF. The full variable domain, with the rest looked up from reference TRBV19 and TRBJ2-3, is DGGITQSPKYLFRKEGQNVTLSCEQNLNHDAMYWYRQDPGQGLRLIYYSQIVNDFQKGDIAEGYSVSREKKESFPLTVTSAQKNPTAFYLCASSIVIALAGNTDTQYFGPGTRLTVL.

V gene TRBV25-1 combines with J gene TRBJ2-1; D unclear. Trimming removed 8 bases at V and 5 bases at J, with 13 bases between. CDR1 and CDR2 (germline): MGHDK, SYGVNS. This CDR3 has 13 amino acids. The CDR3: CASQRAINNEQFF. CDR3 bases: TGTGCCAGCCAGCGTGCAATTAACAATGAGCAGTTCTTC.

V is TRBV9 and J is TRBJ1-3; 8 nucleotides align to TRBD1. Trimming took 3 bases from V and 9 from J; bases not matched to a gene: 8. In germline, CDR1 is SGDLS, CDR2 YYNGEE. The CDR3 has 14 residues. CDR3 residues: CASSATGGSGTIYF. In DNA, the CDR3 is TGTGCCAGCAGCGCCACAGGGGGGTCCGGCACCATATATTTT.

The chain employs TRBV9 and TRBJ2-5; D is possibly TRBD1 (6 bases). The CDR3 sequence is 15 residues long. CDR1 is SGDLS, CDR2 YYNGEE, per germline. V dropped 6 bases and J dropped 2 bases, with 17 bases sitting between them. The CDR3 DNA follows: TGTGCCAGCACCCAACTTGGGACAAATCAAGAGACCCAGTACTTC. This gives the protein CASTQLGTNQETQYF.

This chain uses TRBV4-3 with TRBJ2-1; 7 bases align to TRBD2. Trimming cost V 3 bases and J 8 bases; bases outside gene matches: 13. There are 16 residues in the CDR3. Germline V gene data show CDR1 as LGHNA and CDR2 as YSLEER. CDR3 region: CASSQWGGGALDEQFF. The CDR3 bases are TGCGCCAGCAGCCAGTGGGGGGGAGGGGCTTTGGATGAGCAGTTCTTC.

J is TRBJ2-5 and V is TRBV28; 14 bases align to TRBD2. From germline, CDR1 is MDHEN and CDR2 SYDVKM. V was clipped by 4 bases and J by 5 bases; unmatched bases: 12. This CDR3 region has 18 residues. The CDR3 DNA follows: TGTGCCAGCAGTTCGGGACTAGCGGGAGCGGGGCGACGTGAGACCCAGTACTTC. Protein product: CASSSGLAGAGRRETQYF.

Only a few counts were recorded for this clone. V is TRBV19 and J is TRBJ2-3, with 10 bases lining up with TRBD2. Germline V gene lookup returns CDR1 LNHDA and CDR2 SQIVND (reference sequence). V lost 5 bases to trimming and J lost 3 bases; unmatched junction nucleotides: 8. This CDR3 spans 16 amino acids. DNA of the CDR3: TGTGCCAGTAGTGAACCCGGGACTAGCGTGACAGATACGCAGTATTTT. Translated: CASSEPGTSVTDTQYF. The variable domain in full, completed from reference TRBV19 and TRBJ2-3, reads DGGITQSPKYLFRKEGQNVTLSCEQNLNHDAMYWYRQDPGQGLRLIYYSQIVNDFQKGDIAEGYSVSREKKESFPLTVTSAQKNPTAFYLCASSEPGTSVTDTQYFGPGTRLTVL.

The rearrangement links TRBV28 to TRBJ2-7; TRBD1 matches at 9 bases. This CDR3 contains 15 residues. Germline CDR1 is MDHEN and CDR2 is SYDVKM. V shed 5 bases, J shed 3 bases, and the junction held 8 bases outside the gene matches. The CDR3 sequence is CASSPPGQGFYEQYF. CDR3 coding DNA: TGTGCCAGCAGTCCACCGGGACAGGGTTTCTACGAGCAGTACTTC. The full variable domain, completed using reference TRBV28 and TRBJ2-7, is DVKVTQSSRYLVKRTGEKVFLECVQDMDHENMFWYRQDPGLGLRLIYFSYDVKMKEKGDIPEGYSVSREKKERFSLILESASTNQTSMYLCASSPPGQGFYEQYFGPGTRLTVT.

The rearrangement uses TRBV19 and TRBJ1-1, with 9 bases aligning to TRBD1. Germline V gene sequence: CDR1 LNHDA, CDR2 SQIVND (reference sequence). This CDR3 region has 15 residues. V lost 5 bases to trimming and J lost 4 bases; unmatched junction nucleotides: 8. CDR3 DNA: TGTGCCAGTAGTGTACAGACAGGGGGAATCACTGAAGCTTTCTTT. Residues: CASSVQTGGITEAFF. The variable domain in full, completed from reference TRBV19 and TRBJ1-1, reads DGGITQSPKYLFRKEGQNVTLSCEQNLNHDAMYWYRQDPGQGLRLIYYSQIVNDFQKGDIAEGYSVSREKKESFPLTVTSAQKNPTAFYLCASSVQTGGITEAFFGQGTRLTVV.

The gene calls are TRBV7-2 and TRBJ2-1; tentative D call: TRBD1 (6 bases). This CDR3 spans 14 amino acids. Germline V gives CDR1 SGHTA, CDR2 FQGNSA. The ends were cut back, 2 bases at V and 10 bases at J, with 15 bases in the middle. This chain's CDR3 is CASSLRNTGSEQFF. The CDR3 region has the DNA TGTGCCAGCAGCTTACGAAATACAGGGTCGGAGCAGTTCTTC.

This clone was observed a handful of times. The V call is TRBV19, the J call TRBJ1-1; 9 nucleotides agree with TRBD1. CDR3 size: 13 residues. Germline CDR1 reads LNHDA; CDR2 reads SQIVND (reference sequence). After removal of 6 bases from V and 6 bases from J, the junction contained 5 bases not matched to a gene. Here the CDR3 reads CASSVRDRAEAFF. CDR3 coding DNA: TGTGCCAGTAGCGTACGGGACAGGGCTGAAGCTTTCTTT. Together with reference TRBV19 and TRBJ1-1, the CDR3 gives the full variable domain: DGGITQSPKYLFRKEGQNVTLSCEQNLNHDAMYWYRQDPGQGLRLIYYSQIVNDFQKGDIAEGYSVSREKKESFPLTVTSAQKNPTAFYLCASSVRDRAEAFFGQGTRLTVV.

This chain joins TRBV24-1 and TRBJ2-3; a weak D match, TRBD1 (8 bases). Per the germline V gene, CDR1 is KGHDR and CDR2 is SFDVKD. The CDR3 has 14 residues. The V end lost 9 bases, the J end lost 5 bases, and 17 bases lay between the germline ends. CDR3 residues: CATRGQGGGDTQYF. DNA for the CDR3: TGTGCCACCCGAGGACAGGGCGGGGGAGATACGCAGTATTTT.

The chain has TRBV27 and TRBJ2-6, with 7 positions matching TRBD2. The V segment lost 2 bases and the J segment 2 bases; nucleotides outside the gene matches: 12. CDR1 and CDR2 from the germline V gene are MNHEY and SMNVEV (reference sequence). The CDR3 is 19 amino acids. CDR3 bases: TGTGCCAGCAGTTTAAGGGGAGGGGCGCAGACTGCTGGGGCCAACGTCCTGACTTTC. It encodes CASSLRGGAQTAGANVLTF.

The chain carries TRBV3-1 (or the pseudogene TRBV3-2) and TRBJ1-1, with TRBD1 identical over 12 bases. Trimming removed 4 bases from V and 3 bases from J; junction bases left unmatched: 3. Germline V CDR1 and CDR2: LGHDT, YNNKEL (reference sequence). The length of the CDR3 is 15 residues. The CDR3 DNA is TGTGCCAGCAGCCTCCGGGACAGGGGGCACACTGAAGCTTTCTTT. Its protein product is CASSLRDRGHTEAFF.

V and J are TRBV7-8 and TRBJ2-7; 9 bases are shared with TRBD2. With 2 bases clipped from V and 0 bases from J, the junction kept 20 bases outside the gene matches. The germline V gene has CDR1 SGHVS and CDR2 FQNEAQ. This CDR3 contains 21 residues. DNA of the CDR3: TGTGCCAGCAGCTTACGGCCAGGGGCATGGCGGGAGGGCCTCACCTCCTACGAGCAGTACTTC. Translation: CASSLRPGAWREGLTSYEQYF. The full variable domain, completed using reference TRBV7-8 and TRBJ2-7, is GAGVSQSPRYKVAKRGQDVALRCDPISGHVSLFWYQQALGQGPEFLTYFQNEAQLDKSGLPSDRFFAERPEGSVSTLKIQRTQQEDSAVYLCASSLRPGAWREGLTSYEQYFGPGTRLTVT.

The chain recombines TRBV15 with TRBJ1-2; TRBD1 is a possible D gene (5 bases). There are 13 residues in the CDR3. Per germline, CDR1 LNHNV and CDR2 YYDKDF (reference sequence). The V gene lost 2 bases and the J gene lost 7 bases, with 11 bases spanning the gap. The CDR3 here is CATSRPTDGGYTF. CDR3 bases: TGTGCCACCAGCAGACCGACAGATGGTGGCTACACCTTC.

The chain carries TRBV24-1 and TRBJ1-2; D is perhaps TRBD1 (6 bases). Between the trimmed V and J ends, which lost 9 bases and 8 bases, there was a span of 15 bases. Germline V lookup: CDR1 KGHDR, CDR2 SFDVKD. This CDR3 region has 12 residues. This CDR3 reads CATGDRSGGYTF. The CDR3 coding sequence is TGTGCCACCGGAGACAGGTCGGGAGGCTACACCTTC.

This clone was seen just once. This chain joins TRBV7-9 and TRBJ2-1; tentatively, D is TRBD2 (6 bases). This CDR3 has 13 residues. V was clipped by 4 bases and J by 7 bases, with 11 bases between them. CDR1 is SEHNR, CDR2 FQNEAQ, per germline (reference sequence). CDR3 in DNA: TGTGCCAGCAGCTACCCCGGGAGAAATGAGCAGTTCTTC. It codes for CASSYPGRNEQFF.

The rearrangement links TRBV29-1 to TRBJ2-3, with 8 bases aligning to TRBD2. Germline lookup yields CDR1 SQVTM and CDR2 ANQGSEA. The V segment lost 5 bases and the J segment 6 bases; nucleotides outside the gene matches: 13. The CDR3 has 15 residues. The CDR3 region is CSVPGGRGSGDTQYF. The CDR3 DNA is TGCAGCGTTCCGGGAGGGCGGGGCTCTGGGGATACGCAGTATTTT.

The chain couples TRBV4-1 to TRBJ1-5, with D hard to call. Between the trimmed V and J ends, which lost 0 bases and 4 bases, there was a span of 13 bases. CDR1 MGHRA and CDR2 YSYEKL come from the germline V gene. This CDR3 has 16 amino acids. This CDR3 is CASSQDNISPNQPQHF. The CDR3 nucleotides are TGCGCCAGCAGCCAAGATAACATATCCCCGAATCAGCCCCAGCATTTT.

The chain carries TRBV5-1 and TRBJ2-3, with 12 bases fitting TRBD2. This CDR3 comprises 16 residues. The germline V gene has CDR1 SGHRS and CDR2 YFSETQ. J gave up 4 bases and V 0 bases, and 3 bases lay outside the gene matches. This chain's CDR3 is CASSLGLAGVSDTQYF. The DNA of the CDR3 is TGCGCCAGCAGCTTGGGACTAGCGGGAGTGTCAGATACGCAGTATTTT.

This sequence joins TRBV7-8 and TRBJ2-3; TRBD2 agrees at 11 bases. The CDR3 is 17 amino acids. Germline assignment: CDR1 SGHVS and CDR2 FQNEAQ. Trimming at V came to 2 bases and at J to 2 bases, leaving 6 bases not matched to a gene. Written as DNA, the CDR3 is TGTGCCAGCAGCTTAACCGGGACTAGCGGTTACACAGATACGCAGTATTTT. This codes for CASSLTGTSGYTDTQYF.

The chain joins TRBV6-5 to TRBJ2-7; 7 bases align to TRBD1. The CDR3 totals 15 residues. The germline gives CDR1 MNHEY, CDR2 SVGAGI. V was clipped by 2 bases and J by 4 bases; unmatched bases: 8. The CDR3 loop reads CASSYQDRAPYEQYF. CDR3 sequence (DNA): TGTGCCAGCAGTTACCAAGACAGGGCACCTTACGAGCAGTACTTC.

The chain recombines TRBV9 with TRBJ2-2; 7 bases map to TRBD2. Germline V gives CDR1 SGDLS, CDR2 YYNGEE. This CDR3 region has 16 residues. V was clipped by 0 bases and J by 6 bases; unmatched bases: 8. The CDR3 loop is CASSVGEGAVAGELFF. The CDR3, as DNA: TGTGCCAGCAGCGTAGGGGAGGGAGCGGTCGCCGGGGAGCTGTTTTTT.

This clone was recorded only once. The chain links TRBV3-1 (or the pseudogene TRBV3-2) to TRBJ2-5, with TRBD2 matching over 10 bases. The CDR3 is 16 amino acids. Germline-derived CDR1 and CDR2 are LGHDT and YNNKEL (reference sequence). The junction had 4 bases not matched to a gene; V was cut back by 0 bases and J by 3 bases. CDR3 region: CASSQDRLAGEETQYF. The CDR3, as DNA: TGTGCCAGCAGCCAAGATCGCCTAGCGGGAGAAGAGACCCAGTACTTC.

This clone was observed a single time. V gene TRBV4-1 combines with J gene TRBJ2-1; TRBD1 aligns across 8 bases. The germline gives CDR1 MGHRA, CDR2 YSYEKL. V lost 4 bases to trimming and J lost 4 bases; unmatched junction nucleotides: 12. The CDR3 contains 17 residues. The CDR3, as DNA: TGCGCCAGCAGCCCCCATCGGGCGGGACAGGCTTACAATGAGCAGTTCTTC. Protein product: CASSPHRAGQAYNEQFF.

This chain connects TRBV5-6 to TRBJ2-5; D is possibly TRBD2 (5 bases). V lost 5 bases and J 9 bases, leaving 23 bases between the germline ends. Germline V gene data show CDR1 as SGHDT and CDR2 as YYEEEE. There are 15 residues in the CDR3. The CDR3 DNA reads as TGTGCCAGCAGTTACAAAAGCGTGGCTCGAGGGTCCCAGTACTTC. This gives the protein CASSYKSVARGSQYF.

V and J are TRBV30 and TRBJ1-4, with 11 bases that match TRBD1. The CDR3 runs to 15 residues. Trimming took 1 base from V and 8 from J; bases not matched to a gene: 6. The V gene's germline CDR1 is GTSNPN and CDR2 SVGIG (reference sequence). This chain's CDR3 is CAWSDGQGAFEKLFF. The DNA of the CDR3 is TGTGCCTGGAGTGACGGACAGGGGGCTTTCGAAAAACTGTTTTTT.

This chain links TRBV28 with TRBJ2-7, with D tentatively TRBD2 (5 bases). The V gene's germline CDR1 is MDHEN and CDR2 SYDVKM. The germline V and J ends were trimmed by 6 bases and 5 bases, with 14 bases remaining between them. The CDR3 is 13 residues long. DNA for the CDR3: TGTGCCAGCAGGCCCGCGTGGAGGAACGAGCAGTACTTC. This codes for CASRPAWRNEQYF.

The gene calls are TRBV16 and TRBJ2-1; TRBD2 matches 12 bases. The CDR3 sequence is 15 residues long. V was pared by 6 bases and J by 7 bases, with 7 bases of the junction left unmatched. Germline V gives CDR1 KGHSY, CDR2 FQNENV. In DNA, the CDR3 is TGTGCCAGCAGTACGACTAGCGGGAGCTTTAATGAGCAGTTCTTC. Translated, it gives CASSTTSGSFNEQFF.